This entry describes one T cell receptor beta chain. Its antigen is currently not known. No much larger clone is present one base from it, and per-base qualities are unavailable. TCRbeta CDR3 regions were amplified from genomic DNA by means of the immunoSEQ Assay, a bias-controlled multiplex PCR. From the authors' description of their analysis: Nucleated cell counts per sample were estimated from amplification of reference gene primers within the assay. To quantify the absolute abundance of each unique TCRbeta CDR3 rearrangement, sequence reads were collapsed and filtered. For each sample, productive Simpson clonality was calculated as the square root of Simpson's diversity index over productive rearrangements. TCRdb's version of the immuneACCESS table is confined to in-frame rearrangements and falls short of the full clone set. An unresolved V gene accounts for under half of the shortfall where checked; the remainder is of unknown origin. D and trimming were read from the DNA, whereas the V and J calls and clone size are those reported in that table. In all, the sample holds fewer than 60,000 clones, and 80% to 90% of those were seen once. The biggest ten clones account for approximately 7.1% of the sample.

This specimen comes from a study of blood T cell repertoires in COVID-19 (dated by TCRdb to about 2020). Notes on the research overall: Samples from collaborators originated in the United States, Italy and Spain and spanned both the acute and convalescent phases of COVID-19. Where HLA class I and class II types were available, the types were taken from metadata supplied by the sample provider, not from assay-based typing. The prospective study material was composed of cDNA or gDNA derived from T cells, B-cell-depleted T cells, or PBMCs. A de-identified subject ID, COVID-19 status, age in years and sex were almost always included in the sample metadata. Samples were obtained from the ongoing ImmuneRACE study (first 160 participants) and from 1,254 subjects provided by 6 global collaborators. Subjects who had been exposed to COVID-19, were actively infected with it, or had recovered from it provided the deeply sampled blood TCRbeta repertoires that made up the dataset. The repertoires were made available in a free public database intended to serve as a resource for research on the immune response to SARS-CoV-2. The paper's findings and limits, for the study overall: Clinical and demographic metadata were provided uncurated, with the amount varying by source and participant.

Counted from cysteine to phenylalanine, this CDR3 has 14 amino acids. Only the CDR3 portion is preserved as DNA: 42 bases, with reading frame beginning at the first base. As encoded in the germline V gene (reference sequence), CDR1 is GTSNPN while CDR2 is SVGIG. Cut back by 0 bases and 0 bases, the V and J ends lie 6 bases apart. Each collaborating institution followed its own protocols to collect whole blood in K2EDTA tubes. For TCRbeta analysis, collaborators shipped samples as frozen whole blood, isolated PBMCs, or DNA extracted from either of those sample types. The sample taken for sequencing was peripheral blood. The sequence joins TRBV30 to TRBJ1-5; no D gene is confidently identified. This sequence was found in a human donor in a cohort sampled during active COVID-19. The CDR3 region has the sequence CAWSVGDSNQPQHF. Here is the DNA: TGTGCCTGGAGTGTGGGCGATAGCAATCAGCCCCAGCATTTT.